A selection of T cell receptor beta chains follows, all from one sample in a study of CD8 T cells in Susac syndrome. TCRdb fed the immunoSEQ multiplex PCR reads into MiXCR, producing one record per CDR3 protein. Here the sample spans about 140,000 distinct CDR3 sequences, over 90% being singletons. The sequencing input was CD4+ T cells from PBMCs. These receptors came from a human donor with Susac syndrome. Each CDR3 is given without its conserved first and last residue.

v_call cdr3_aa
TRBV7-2 ASSLTQFSGRADEQF
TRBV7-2 ASSLGLLLTGANVLT
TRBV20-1 SARDGAHNEQF
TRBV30 AWSPKGATDTQY
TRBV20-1 SARRTGVEETQY
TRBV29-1 SVEKVPNTEAF
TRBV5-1 ASHATGSGANVLT
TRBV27 ASSFREASTEAF
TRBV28 ASSFRGRASGFTGEQY
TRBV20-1 SASPPTGGTQY
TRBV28 ASSPGGKYGYT
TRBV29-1 SALEGGYT
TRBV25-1 ASSEFGSRTGNTEAF
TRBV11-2 ASSLTDSLNTEAF
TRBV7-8 ASSFQGVDTDTQY
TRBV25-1 ASSEAGGSTDTQY
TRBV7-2 ASSRSVTDTQY